Shown below are 17 T cell receptor beta chains from a single sample sequenced in a study of monozygotic twins with inflammatory bowel disease. TCRdb processed the 5' RACE reads again and assigns one entry to each CDR3 protein, with no DNA. Its table records nearly 45,000 distinct CDR3 sequences. Sequenced input: blood. The receptors here all came from a human donor with ulcerative colitis or Crohn's disease, or a healthy co-twin of an affected twin (not recorded which).

The rearrangement links TRBV5-1 to TRBJ2-7; the TCRdb call, TRBD1, lacks DNA for checking. In germline, CDR1 is SGHRS, CDR2 YFSETQ. This CDR3 is 13 amino acids long. CDR3 residues: CASSFGQAYEQYF. Using reference TRBV5-1 and TRBJ2-7 for the parts outside the CDR3, the full variable domain is KAGVTQTPRYLIKTRGQQVTLSCSPISGHRSVSWYQQTPGQGLQFLFEYFSETQRNKGNFPGRFSGRQFSNSRSEMNVSTLELGDSALYLCASSFGQAYEQYFGPGTRLTVT.

V and J are TRBV30 and TRBJ1-4; TCRdb names TRBD1, which stays unverified in the absence of DNA. Germline V gene lookup returns CDR1 GTSNPN and CDR2 SVGIG (reference sequence). The CDR3 loop spans 15 amino acids. The CDR3 sequence is CACSATGAANEKLFF.

The J gene is TRBJ2-1, the V gene TRBV5-1; TCRdb lists TRBD1, though no DNA is available to test this call. The CDR3 loop spans 13 amino acids. Per the germline V gene, CDR1 is SGHRS and CDR2 is YFSETQ. The CDR3: CASSLLGTREQFF. The complete variable domain, with remaining parts taken from reference TRBV5-1 and TRBJ2-1, reads KAGVTQTPRYLIKTRGQQVTLSCSPISGHRSVSWYQQTPGQGLQFLFEYFSETQRNKGNFPGRFSGRQFSNSRSEMNVSTLELGDSALYLCASSLLGTREQFFGPGTRLTVL.

This rearrangement joins TRBV7-2 to TRBJ2-6; the D call from TCRdb, TRBD2, cannot be confirmed without DNA. This CDR3 has 17 amino acids. The germline CDR1 and CDR2 sequences are SGHTA and FQGNSA. This CDR3 reads CASSRQGLLSGANVLTF.

V gene TRBV7-8 combines with J gene TRBJ2-1; TCRdb calls TRBD2, which cannot be checked without DNA. The CDR3 length is 17 residues. CDR1 and CDR2 (germline): SGHVS, FQNEAQ. The CDR3 sequence is CASSSNPGLAYLNEQFF.

The chain links TRBV5-1 to TRBJ2-3; TCRdb calls TRBD2, which cannot be checked without DNA. The CDR3 sequence is 19 residues long. Germline V gene sequence: CDR1 SGHRS, CDR2 YFSETQ. The CDR3 is CASRPMRGPAGSSTDTQYF. The variable domain in full, completed from reference TRBV5-1 and TRBJ2-3, reads KAGVTQTPRYLIKTRGQQVTLSCSPISGHRSVSWYQQTPGQGLQFLFEYFSETQRNKGNFPGRFSGRQFSNSRSEMNVSTLELGDSALYLCASRPMRGPAGSSTDTQYFGPGTRLTVL.

The chain links TRBV28 to TRBJ2-3; TCRdb's assignment of TRBD2 cannot be checked, as there is no DNA. Germline values: CDR1 MDHEN, CDR2 SYDVKM. The CDR3 loop spans 16 amino acids. The CDR3 here is CASSSLAGLSTDTQYF.

V usage is TRBV4-3 and J usage is TRBJ2-1; the D call of TRBD1 rests on TCRdb alone, since no DNA is present to check it. The CDR3 loop spans 17 amino acids. CDR1 is LGHNA, CDR2 YSLEER, per germline. The CDR3 loop reads CASSQEAAGQAYNEQFF.

The rearrangement joins TRBV2 to TRBJ2-2; TCRdb's D call of TRBD1 is untestable without DNA. CDR3 length: 15 residues. Germline-derived CDR1 and CDR2 are SNHLY and FYNNEI. CDR3: CASNRGTGGTGELFF.

The rearrangement joins TRBV5-1 to TRBJ2-1; TCRdb picks TRBD1, but there is no DNA to check that call. This CDR3 has 15 residues. Germline lookup yields CDR1 SGHRS and CDR2 YFSETQ. The CDR3 spells CASSLVAGSYNEQFF. The full variable domain, in which reference TRBV5-1 and TRBJ2-1 provide the parts outside the CDR3, is KAGVTQTPRYLIKTRGQQVTLSCSPISGHRSVSWYQQTPGQGLQFLFEYFSETQRNKGNFPGRFSGRQFSNSRSEMNVSTLELGDSALYLCASSLVAGSYNEQFFGPGTRLTVL.

The genes are TRBV12-3 or TRBV12-4 and TRBJ2-3; the TCRdb call, TRBD1, lacks DNA for checking. This CDR3 spans 15 amino acids. Here the CDR3 reads CASRHALGAGDTQYF.

The chain links TRBV6-1 to TRBJ2-7; no DNA is available, so the TRBD2 call from TCRdb remains unchecked. CDR3 length equals 12 residues. Germline CDR1 is MNHNS and CDR2 is SASEGT. CDR3 residues: CASRVLDYEQYF.

V gene TRBV6-2 or TRBV6-3 combines with J gene TRBJ1-1; TCRdb selects TRBD1, and the lack of DNA leaves this call unchecked. Germline loops: CDR1 MNHEY, CDR2 SVGEGT. CDR3 length: 11 residues. CDR3 loop: CASSGQSEAFF.

V gene TRBV20-1 combines with J gene TRBJ2-2; TCRdb's D call, TRBD1, is unchecked because there is no DNA. Germline V gene data show CDR1 as DFQATT and CDR2 as SNEGSKA (reference sequence). The CDR3 length is 18 residues. CDR3 region: CSARDPLAGGPGTGELFF.

The rearrangement uses TRBV24-1 and TRBJ2-7; as DNA is missing, the TRBD2 call by TCRdb cannot be tested. The CDR3 runs to 16 residues. Germline V gene data show CDR1 as KGHDR and CDR2 as SFDVKD. The CDR3 sequence is CATSDSAGSGSYEQYF.

J is TRBJ2-3 and V is TRBV7-8; TCRdb's assignment of TRBD2 cannot be checked, as there is no DNA. The CDR3 is made up of 14 amino acids. Germline-derived CDR1 and CDR2 are SGHVS and FQNEAQ. The CDR3 sequence is CASSSQMRRDTQYF.

The chain joins TRBV28 to TRBJ1-4. This CDR3 has 13 amino acids. In germline, CDR1 is MDHEN, CDR2 SYDVKM. The CDR3 spells CATSEGRLVKLFF.